The 24 T cell receptor beta chains below all came from one sample that was sequenced in a study of CD8+ T cells in alopecia areata. Extracted RNA was reverse transcribed, and the resulting cDNA served as sequencing template. The protocol was immunoSEQ multiplex PCR, while the TCRdb copy is restricted to in-frame clones and leaves out a portion. The repertoire holds 45,000 to 60,000 clones, about 96% seen once, with around 24% in the top ten. Sample: CD8+ T cells sorted from blood, taken at week 0. Every receptor here comes from a human donor with alopecia areata.

The chain carries TRBV30 and TRBJ2-7; 8 positions agree with TRBD2. From germline, CDR1 is GTSNPN and CDR2 SVGIG (reference sequence). Trimming at V came to 2 bases and at J to 3 bases, leaving 6 bases not matched to a gene. The CDR3 length is 14 residues. Here the CDR3 DNA reads TGTGCCTGGAGTACGGGAGGGGGAGGCTACGAGCAGTACTTC. It encodes CAWSTGGGGYEQYF.

J is TRBJ2-1 and V is TRBV19; 10 positions agree with TRBD2. The CDR3 totals 15 residues. Trimming removed 5 bases from V and 2 bases from J; junction bases left unmatched: 3. Germline V CDR1 and CDR2: LNHDA, SQIVND (reference sequence). CDR3 region: CASSELAGPYNEQFF. The CDR3 DNA sequence: TGTGCCAGTAGTGAACTAGCGGGGCCCTACAATGAGCAGTTCTTC.

This clone was counted a single time. V and J are TRBV7-9 and TRBJ2-3; 7 nucleotides match TRBD1. Germline V CDR1 and CDR2: SEHNR, FQNEAQ (reference sequence). V lost 1 base to trimming and J lost 1 base; unmatched junction nucleotides: 5. CDR3 length equals 16 residues. This CDR3 reads CASSLGVGTGTDTQYF. CDR3 nucleotide sequence: TGTGCCAGCAGCTTAGGGGTCGGGACAGGCACAGATACGCAGTATTTT. The variable domain in full, completed from reference TRBV7-9 and TRBJ2-3, reads DTGVSQNPRHKITKRGQNVTFRCDPISEHNRLYWYRQTLGQGPEFLTYFQNEAQLEKSRLLSDRFSAERPKGSFSTLEIQRTEQGDSAMYLCASSLGVGTGTDTQYFGPGTRLTVL.

On this clone: Germline and junction disagree at one end, which may indicate a read error. The V gene is TRBV4-1, the J gene TRBJ1-5; TRBD1 is a possible D gene (6 bases). The CDR3 is 13 amino acids. Looked up from germline, CDR1 is MGHRA and CDR2 is YSYEKL. CDR3 sequence reads: CASSEEGDQPQHF. As DNA, the CDR3 is TGCGCCAGCAGCGAAGAGGGGGATCAGCCCCAGCATTTT.

The chain combines TRBV7-9 with TRBJ2-7; no clear D gene. The germline V gene has CDR1 SEHNR and CDR2 FQNEAQ (reference sequence). This CDR3 is built from 12 residues. Trimming removed 3 bases from V and 6 bases from J, with 9 bases in between. The DNA for the CDR3 is TGTGCCAGCAGCTTCAAAGATTTCGAGCAGTACTTC. Encoded protein: CASSFKDFEQYF.

The chain joins TRBV29-1 to TRBJ2-1, with D perhaps TRBD2 (6 bases). V was cut by 2 bases and J by 3 bases, with 14 bases left in between. Germline-derived CDR1 and CDR2 are SQVTM and ANQGSEA. This CDR3 has 15 amino acids. CDR3 nucleotides: TGCAGCGTTGAACGGGGGTTACCCTTCTACAATGAGCAGTTCTTC. This encodes CSVERGLPFYNEQFF.

The chain has TRBV6-6 and TRBJ2-1; D is possibly TRBD2 (5 bases). CDR3 length: 14 residues. CDR1 is MNHNY, CDR2 SVGAGI, per germline (reference sequence). V lost 4 bases to trimming and J lost 5 bases, with 12 bases between them. The CDR3, as DNA: TGTGCCAGCAGTTCCGAGACGGAGGACAATGAGCAGTTCTTC. It translates to CASSSETEDNEQFF.

This clone was picked up one time. V is TRBV5-6 and J is TRBJ2-2; D remains unclear. V was cut by 6 bases and J by 4 bases, with 10 bases left in between. The germline V gene has CDR1 SGHDT and CDR2 YYEEEE. This CDR3 contains 13 residues. CDR3 bases: TGTGCCAGCACCCGGTCACCCACCGGGGAGCTGTTTTTT. Translating it yields CASTRSPTGELFF.

The chain uses TRBV6-5 and TRBJ1-2; TRBD1 matches 7 bases. This CDR3 comprises 13 residues. V shed 0 bases and J 8 bases; nucleotides not matched to a gene: 3. Germline CDR1 MNHEY, CDR2 SVGAGI. For the CDR3, the DNA is TGTGCCAGCAGTTACTCTACAGGGGAGGGCTACACCTTC. Translated: CASSYSTGEGYTF.

This chain uses TRBV5-4 with TRBJ2-1; TRBD2 aligns across 14 bases. This CDR3 has 15 residues. The ends lost 0 bases at V and 9 bases at J; junction bases unmatched: 2. Germline V gene data show CDR1 as SGHNT and CDR2 as YYREEE (reference sequence). The CDR3 region is CASSLGLAGGREQFF. In DNA, the CDR3 is TGTGCCAGCAGCTTGGGACTAGCGGGGGGGCGTGAGCAGTTCTTC.

The chain uses TRBV15 and TRBJ2-7; 13 bases are shared with TRBD2. The J segment lost 7 bases and the V segment lost 0 bases, leaving 3 bases of the junction unmatched. This CDR3 has 15 amino acids. Germline V gene sequence: CDR1 LNHNV, CDR2 YYDKDF (reference sequence). The CDR3 sequence: CATSRDLGLAGEQYF. The CDR3 DNA reads as TGTGCCACCAGCAGAGATCTGGGACTAGCGGGGGAGCAGTACTTC.

The chain carries TRBV4-1 and TRBJ1-5, with D hard to call. The V and J ends lost 0 bases and 2 bases respectively, with 5 bases between them. CDR3 length: 14 residues. The germline gives CDR1 MGHRA, CDR2 YSYEKL. The CDR3 nucleotides read TGCGCCAGCAGCCAAGACGGAGGCAATCAGCCCCAGCATTTT. It encodes CASSQDGGNQPQHF.

V and J are TRBV7-9 and TRBJ2-1, with 13 positions matching TRBD2. Per germline, CDR1 SEHNR and CDR2 FQNEAQ (reference sequence). The length of the CDR3 is 16 residues. V was clipped by 3 bases and J by 6 bases; unmatched bases: 5. The CDR3 region has the DNA TGTGCCAGCAGCTTGACGTGGACTAGCGGGAGCAATGAGCAGTTCTTC. Its translation: CASSLTWTSGSNEQFF.

This chain connects TRBV5-1 to TRBJ2-5, with TRBD2 matching over 8 bases. The J call could be wrong; TRBJ2-7 is a better fit for the DNA end. The CDR3 consists of 13 residues. Germline V gene sequence: CDR1 SGHRS, CDR2 YFSETQ. CDR3 DNA: TGCGCCAGCAGCCCGGGAGGGGGCTACGAGCAGTACTTC. It translates to CASSPGGGYEQYF.

This chain uses TRBV9 with TRBJ2-3; D uncertain. Germline CDR1 is SGDLS and CDR2 is YYNGEE. With 6 bases removed from V and 8 bases from J, the gap between germline ends came to 10 bases. The length of the CDR3 is 11 residues. Written as DNA, the CDR3 is TGTGCCAGCACTGACTCGGGTACGCAGTATTTT. It translates to CASTDSGTQYF.

The chain couples TRBV15 to TRBJ2-3, with TRBD1 matching over 9 bases. This CDR3 spans 16 amino acids. The J segment lost 7 bases and the V segment lost 1 base, leaving 9 bases of the junction unmatched. Germline V lookup: CDR1 LNHNV, CDR2 YYDKDF (reference sequence). The CDR3 protein is CATSRGQGGAAYTQYF. The CDR3 DNA reads as TGTGCCACCAGCAGAGGACAGGGGGGAGCGGCGTATACGCAGTATTTT.

CDR3 sequence reads: CASSYSGEDTQYF. DNA for the CDR3: TGTGCCAGCAGTTACTCCGGGGAAGATACGCAGTATTTT. V is TRBV2 and J is TRBJ2-3; D is perhaps TRBD2 (5 bases). The V gene lost 5 bases and the J gene lost 5 bases, with 11 bases spanning the gap. Germline values: CDR1 SNHLY, CDR2 FYNNEI. The CDR3 spans 13 residues.

This chain joins TRBV11-2 and TRBJ2-5; D is undetermined. The germline V and J ends were trimmed by 4 bases and 2 bases, with 8 bases remaining between them. The length of the CDR3 is 13 residues. CDR1 is SGHAT and CDR2 is FQNNGV in the germline V gene. This chain's CDR3 is CASSSLRQETQYF. The CDR3 region has the DNA TGTGCCAGCAGCTCCTTACGTCAAGAGACCCAGTACTTC.

This chain links TRBV27 with TRBJ2-7, with 12 bases lining up with TRBD2. The CDR3 runs to 15 residues. Germline CDR1 MNHEY, CDR2 SMNVEV (reference sequence). J lost 5 bases, V lost 6 bases, and 8 bases had no gene match. CDR3 nucleotides: TGTGCCAGCAGGGGACTAGCGGGTGCTTCAAACGAGCAGTACTTC. Translating it yields CASRGLAGASNEQYF.

The V call is TRBV7-9, the J call TRBJ2-3; D call uncertain. The CDR3 has 12 amino acids. The V end lost 3 bases, the J end lost 5 bases, and 6 bases lay between the germline ends. The V gene's germline CDR1 is SEHNR and CDR2 FQNEAQ (reference sequence). CDR3 protein: CASSLLEDTQYF. The CDR3 region has the DNA TGTGCCAGCAGCTTGCTGGAAGATACGCAGTATTTT.

Turning to this clone: Different DNA sequences within this sample yield the same CDR3. V usage is TRBV9 and J usage is TRBJ1-2; D is undetermined. Trimming shortened V by 3 bases and J by 5 bases, and 2 bases separated the two germline ends. The CDR3 runs 10 residues. Germline V CDR1 and CDR2: SGDLS, YYNGEE. Written as DNA, the CDR3 is TGTGCCAGCAGCGGGTATGGCTACACCTTC. Translation: CASSGYGYTF.

This chain uses TRBV30 with TRBJ1-3, with unresolved D. Germline V lookup: CDR1 GTSNPN, CDR2 SVGIG (reference sequence). Trimming shortened V by 6 bases and J by 10 bases, and 13 bases separated the two germline ends. The CDR3 has 11 residues. DNA of the CDR3: TGTGCCTGCGTGTTCCAAGCGACCATATATTTT. Its protein is CACVFQATIYF.

This rearrangement joins TRBV5-4 to TRBJ2-3, with 9 bases fitting TRBD2. V lost 0 bases and J lost 4; bases outside the gene matches: 6. This CDR3 has 16 amino acids. Per the germline V gene, CDR1 is SGHNT and CDR2 is YYREEE (reference sequence). DNA for the CDR3: TGTGCCAGCAGCTTGGTCGGCGGGGGGGCCCCAGATACGCAGTATTTT. This encodes CASSLVGGGAPDTQYF.

The chain links TRBV14 to TRBJ2-5, with D tentatively TRBD1 (6 bases). The germline CDR1 and CDR2 sequences are SGHDN and FVKESK. The CDR3 runs to 13 residues. V was trimmed by 4 bases and J by 5 bases, leaving 11 bases between them. CDR3 amino acids: CASSPTRGETQYF. For the CDR3, the DNA is TGTGCCAGCAGCCCGACGAGGGGGGAGACCCAGTACTTC.